This record covers a single T cell receptor beta chain. No antigen is known for it. There are no base qualities to consult, and no much larger clone falls within one base. This sample was taken from a study of cytomegalovirus exposure and HLA in healthy donors (dated by TCRdb to about 2017). In terms of the full investigation: The 700 or so repertoires of the first cohort and the roughly 110 validation repertoires were produced on the same platform, according to a later analysis. The study was designed to test whether signatures of past pathogen exposure could be identified by cataloging public T cell receptors. Besides the first cohort of around 700 subjects, a separate validation cohort made up of 120 different subjects was used. High-throughput TCR immunosequencing, statistical association of individual TCRs with disease status, and machine learning were combined to predict cytomegalovirus infection status.

The germline V gene sets CDR1 to SNHLY and CDR2 to FYNNEI. Including cysteine and phenylalanine, the CDR3 has 14 amino acids. The CDR3 DNA has 42 bases and is translated from base 1. Cut back by 3 bases and 3 bases, the V and J ends lie 10 bases apart. The library was obtained by the immunoSEQ multiplex PCR assay. From the authors' description of their analysis: A statistical classification framework was developed to diagnose cytomegalovirus status using the catalog of TCR beta chain sequences. The table was pulled from immuneACCESS by TCRdb, which kept in-frame rearrangements only. Such tables lose some clones; where checked, under half of the loss comes from unresolved V genes, and the rest has no known cause. That table gives V, J and clone size, and the DNA gave D and trimming. Present in this sample are hundreds of thousands of clones, about nine tenths of which were seen just once. The ten largest make up under 0.95% of the sample.

General findings and caveats noted by the study authors: According to the authors, the approach could potentially be generalized to other disease states and immunological phenotypes. Across donors, most TCR sequences were observed very rarely, whereas some public TCRs were present in many individuals. Subsequent analysis determined that TCRs grouped into clusters in the first cohort also showed a tendency toward co-occurrence across the roughly 120 validation repertoires, and 85% to 95% of cluster scores exceeded 0. The validation cohort had no HLA typing available for a later analysis, so co-occurrence within that cohort was assessed over all 120 or so repertoires. The classifier was reported to diagnose cytomegalovirus status with high specificity and sensitivity in both the original cohort and the validation cohort. A few of the identified cytomegalovirus-associated TCR beta chains were confirmed in vitro to be specific for cytomegalovirus antigens. A total of fewer than 200 TCR beta chains were listed by the study as associated with cytomegalovirus.

Separate from the approximately 700-subject first cohort, the validation cohort of roughly 130 subjects was the group to which the donors belonged. Sequencing was done on a sample of PBMCs. The receptor chain draws on TRBV2 and TRBJ2-3; the D gene is possibly TRBD2, with 5 bases matching. This TCR was sampled from a woman aged 18-30 years in good health and CMV-seronegative. The bases read TGTGCCAGCAGTGAGTCGTGGAGGACAGATACGCAGTATTTT. This codes for CASSESWRTDTQYF. Joined to the reference TRBV2 and TRBJ2-3 proteins, this CDR3 gives the full variable domain: EPEVTQTPSHQVTQMGQEVILRCVPISNHLYFYWYRQILGQKVEFLVSFYNNEISEKSEIFDDQFSVERPDGSNFTLKIRSTKLEDSAMYFCASSESWRTDTQYFGPGTRLTVL.